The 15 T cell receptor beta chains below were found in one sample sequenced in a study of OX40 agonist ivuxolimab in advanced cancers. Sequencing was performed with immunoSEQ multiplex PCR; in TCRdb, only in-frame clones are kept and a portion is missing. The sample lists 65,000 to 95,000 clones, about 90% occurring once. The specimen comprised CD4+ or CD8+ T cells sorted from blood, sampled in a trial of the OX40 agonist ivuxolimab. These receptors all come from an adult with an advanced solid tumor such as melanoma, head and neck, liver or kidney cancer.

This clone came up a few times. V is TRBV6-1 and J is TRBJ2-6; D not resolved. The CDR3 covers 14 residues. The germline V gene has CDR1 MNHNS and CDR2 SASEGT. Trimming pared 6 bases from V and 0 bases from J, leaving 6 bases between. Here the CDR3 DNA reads TGTGCCAGCAGACCGGACTCTGGGGCCAACGTCCTGACTTTC. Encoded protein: CASRPDSGANVLTF.

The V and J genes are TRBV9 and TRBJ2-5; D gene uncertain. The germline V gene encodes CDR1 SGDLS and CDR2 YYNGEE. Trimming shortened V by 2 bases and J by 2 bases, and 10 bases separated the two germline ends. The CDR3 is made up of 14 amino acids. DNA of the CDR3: TGTGCCAGCAGCGTGCGCCCCCTGCAAGAGACCCAGTACTTC. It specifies CASSVRPLQETQYF.

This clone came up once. The CDR3 reads CASSSGPVFGEQYF. In DNA, the CDR3 is TGTGCCAGCAGCTCAGGTCCAGTCTTTGGCGAGCAGTACTTC. The J gene is TRBJ2-7, the V gene TRBV13; D unclear. V was cut by 4 bases and J by 6 bases, with 16 bases left in between. There are 14 residues in the CDR3. CDR1 is PRHDT and CDR2 is FYEKMQ in the germline V gene (reference sequence).

As DNA, the CDR3 is TGTGCCAGAAGCAGATCCCACTATGGGGGGCCCTTAGCCTACGAGCAGTACTTC. Amino acids: CARSRSHYGGPLAYEQYF. The V call is TRBV5-3, the J call TRBJ2-7; either TRBD1 or TRBD2 may supply D (6 bases each). TRBV5-3 is an open reading frame whose function is uncertain. Deletions cut 4 bases from V and 2 bases from J, with 25 bases between. The length of the CDR3 is 18 residues.

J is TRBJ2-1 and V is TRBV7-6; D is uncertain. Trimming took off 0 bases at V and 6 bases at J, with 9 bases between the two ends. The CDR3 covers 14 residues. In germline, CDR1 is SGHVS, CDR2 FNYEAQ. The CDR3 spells CASSLAGPTNEQFF. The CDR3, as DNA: TGTGCCAGCAGCTTAGCGGGCCCTACCAATGAGCAGTTCTTC.

The CDR3 sequence is CASSLGGQRYEQYF. The CDR3 nucleotides are TGTGCCAGCAGCTTAGGCGGCCAGCGATACGAGCAGTACTTC. V gene TRBV7-9 combines with J gene TRBJ2-7, with no clear D. The CDR3 contains 14 residues. V was clipped by 1 base and J by 4 bases, with 11 bases between them. Per the germline V gene, CDR1 is SEHNR and CDR2 is FQNEAQ (reference sequence).

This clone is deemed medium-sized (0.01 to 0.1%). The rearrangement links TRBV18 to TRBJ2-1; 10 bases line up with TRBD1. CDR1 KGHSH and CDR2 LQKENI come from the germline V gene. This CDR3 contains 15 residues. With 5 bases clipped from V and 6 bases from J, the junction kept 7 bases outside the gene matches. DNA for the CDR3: TGTGCCAGCTCAACCCGGGACAGGGGCAGCAATGAGCAGTTCTTC. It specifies CASSTRDRGSNEQFF.

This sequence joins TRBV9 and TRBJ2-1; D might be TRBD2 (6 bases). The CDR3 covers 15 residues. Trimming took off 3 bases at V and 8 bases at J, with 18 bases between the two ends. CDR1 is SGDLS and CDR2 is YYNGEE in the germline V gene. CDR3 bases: TGTGCCAGCAGCGCCAATCAGAGGGAGGACGATGAGCAGTTCTTC. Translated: CASSANQREDDEQFF.

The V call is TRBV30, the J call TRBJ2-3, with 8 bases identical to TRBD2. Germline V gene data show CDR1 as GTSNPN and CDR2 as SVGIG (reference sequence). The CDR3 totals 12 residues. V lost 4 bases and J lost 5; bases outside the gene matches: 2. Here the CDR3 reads CAWTRGVDTQYF. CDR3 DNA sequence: TGTGCCTGGACGCGGGGGGTAGATACGCAGTATTTT.

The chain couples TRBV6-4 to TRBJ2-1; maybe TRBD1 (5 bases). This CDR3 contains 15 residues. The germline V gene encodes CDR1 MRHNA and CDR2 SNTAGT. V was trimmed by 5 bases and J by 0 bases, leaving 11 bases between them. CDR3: CASSQDRSSYNEQFF. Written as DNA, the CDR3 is TGTGCCAGCAGTCAAGACAGAAGCTCCTACAATGAGCAGTTCTTC.

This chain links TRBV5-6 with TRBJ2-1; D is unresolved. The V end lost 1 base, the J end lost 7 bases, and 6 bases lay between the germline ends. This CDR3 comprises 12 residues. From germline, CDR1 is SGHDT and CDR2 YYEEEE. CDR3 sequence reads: CASSLRLNEQFF. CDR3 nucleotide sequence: TGTGCCAGCAGCTTGCGGCTAAATGAGCAGTTCTTC.

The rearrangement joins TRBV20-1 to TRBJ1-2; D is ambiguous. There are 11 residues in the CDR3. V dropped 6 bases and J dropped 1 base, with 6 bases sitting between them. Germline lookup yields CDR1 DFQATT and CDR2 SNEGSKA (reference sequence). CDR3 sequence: CSAGYNYGYTF. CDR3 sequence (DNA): TGCAGTGCCGGCTATAACTATGGCTACACCTTC.

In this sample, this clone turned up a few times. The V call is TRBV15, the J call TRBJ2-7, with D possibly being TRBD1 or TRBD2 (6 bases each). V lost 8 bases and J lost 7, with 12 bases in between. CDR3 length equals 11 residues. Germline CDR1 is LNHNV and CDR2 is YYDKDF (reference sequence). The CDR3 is CATFQGREQYF. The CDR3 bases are TGTGCCACCTTTCAGGGGAGGGAGCAGTACTTC.

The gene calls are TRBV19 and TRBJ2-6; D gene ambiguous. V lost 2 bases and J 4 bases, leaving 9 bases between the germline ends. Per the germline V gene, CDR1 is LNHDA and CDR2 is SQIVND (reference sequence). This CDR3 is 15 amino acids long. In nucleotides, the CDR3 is TGTGCCAGTAGTATATCGGCAGCGGGGGCCAACGTCCTGACTTTC. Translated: CASSISAAGANVLTF.

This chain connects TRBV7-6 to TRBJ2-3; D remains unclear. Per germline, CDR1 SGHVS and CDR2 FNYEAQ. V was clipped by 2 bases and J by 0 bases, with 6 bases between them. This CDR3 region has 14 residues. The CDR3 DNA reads TGTGCCAGCAGCTTACAGAGTAGCACAGATACGCAGTATTTT. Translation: CASSLQSSTDTQYF.